Listed below are T cell receptor beta chains from one sample, sequenced in a study of control samples from healthy donors and cancer patients. Profiled with immunoSEQ multiplex PCR; TCRdb holds only in-frame clones, not every one. This sample has under 200,000 clones, with around 94% found just once. Sequenced: PBMCs. The origin of the receptors is a man between 60 and 75 years old with colorectal cancer. Each CDR3 is given with its conserved first and last residue. The D gene is left open where the match is weak. Size tells how often a clone was seen (once, few, many) or the class of an expanded clone, and some rows leave it out.

d_call	clone_size	cdr3_length	v_call	j_call	cdr3_nt	cdr3_aa
-	-	14	TRBV19	TRBJ1-3	TGTGCCAGTACCACAAGGTTCTCTGGAAACACCATATATTTT	CASTTRFSGNTIYF
-	-	13	TRBV6-4	TRBJ1-2	TGTGCCAGCAGTGAGTCAGGGTTTTATGGCTACACCTTC	CASSESGFYGYTF
TRBD1	-	16	TRBV19	TRBJ2-5	TGTGCCAGTAGTATCGGGACAGAGTTCACGCAAGAGACCCAGTACTTC	CASSIGTEFTQETQYF
TRBD1	-	16	TRBV7-2	TRBJ2-3	TGTGCCAGCAGCTTTTCGACAGGGCTTCGTCCAGATACGCAGTATTTT	CASSFSTGLRPDTQYF
TRBD2	once	15	TRBV2	TRBJ2-3	TGTGCCAGCAGTTCCGGGACTAGCTCGGGAGATACGCAGTATTTT	CASSSGTSSGDTQYF
-	-	12	TRBV19	TRBJ2-7	TGTGCCAGTAGTCCAAACTCCTACGAGCAGTACTTC	CASSPNSYEQYF
-	-	14	TRBV18	TRBJ2-4	TGTGCCAGCTCACCAACAGACCTCAAAAACATTCAGTACTTC	CASSPTDLKNIQYF
TRBD1	-	12	TRBV19	TRBJ1-2	TGTGCCAGTAGTATAGGGGACAGCCCAATCACCTTC	CASSIGDSPITF
TRBD2	-	14	TRBV19	TRBJ2-1	TGTGCCAGTAAGAGGACTAGCGGGGGAGATGAGCAGTTCTTC	CASKRTSGGDEQFF
-	-	13	TRBV6-1	TRBJ2-1	TGTGCCAGCAGTGAATCGGGGAGAATTGAGCAGTTCTTC	CASSESGRIEQFF
-	-	14	TRBV19	TRBJ1-1	TGTGCCTGTCGGGGGGGCCTAGTGAACACTGAAGCTTTCTTT	CACRGGLVNTEAFF
-	-	14	TRBV7-9	TRBJ1-2	TGTGCCAGCAGCTTAGCTGGAGGGTTCGGTGGCTACACCTTC	CASSLAGGFGGYTF
TRBD1	-	16	TRBV23-1	TRBJ1-1	TGCGCCAGCAGTCGCCCCGACAGGGCGGATGGCACTGAAGCTTTCTTT	CASSRPDRADGTEAFF
-	-	17	TRBV28	TRBJ1-1	TGTGCCAGCAGTTGGTCCCGGTACCGGGGGGAGAAGTCTGAAGCTTTCTTT	CASSWSRYRGEKSEAFF
-	-	14	TRBV18	TRBJ2-7	TGTGCCAGCTCACCCCGGGACAACTCCTACGAGCAGTACTTC	CASSPRDNSYEQYF
TRBD1	-	13	TRBV18	TRBJ1-1	TGTGCCAGCTCACCCGCGGACAGGATTGAAGCTTTCTTT	CASSPADRIEAFF
-	-	14	TRBV30	TRBJ2-3	TGTGCCTGTAAGTCCGGGATTGTCACAGATACGCAGTATTTT	CACKSGIVTDTQYF
-	-	13	TRBV6-5	TRBJ2-7	TGTGCCAGCAGTCCCCTGGGGTACTACGAGCAGTACTTC	CASSPLGYYEQYF
-	once	13	TRBV5-4	TRBJ2-7	TGTGCCAGCAGCTTACGGGGTGGAAACGAGCAGTACTTC	CASSLRGGNEQYF
-	-	13	TRBV6-5	TRBJ1-3	TGTGCCAGCAGACGGGACATAGGAAACACCATATATTTT	CASRRDIGNTIYF
-	-	17	TRBV19	TRBJ2-7	TGTGCCAGTAGTATAGATCTAGTCGGCACTCGCTCCTACGAGCAGTACTTC	CASSIDLVGTRSYEQYF
-	-	14	TRBV5-4	TRBJ2-3	TGTGCCAGCAGCCAGACAGCCAGCACAGATACGCAGTATTTT	CASSQTASTDTQYF
-	-	14	TRBV27	TRBJ2-5	TGTGCCAGCAGCTATTCGGGGGGCGGCAAGACCCAGTACTTC	CASSYSGGGKTQYF
-	-	14	TRBV2	TRBJ2-5	TGTGCCAGCAGTGATATGGGGGGACAAGAGACCCAGTACTTC	CASSDMGGQETQYF
TRBD2	-	14	TRBV7-9	TRBJ2-7	TGTGCCAGCAGCTTGAGCGGGGGACCCTACGAGCAGTACTTC	CASSLSGGPYEQYF
-	-	12	TRBV20-1	TRBJ1-2	TGCAGTGCCAGTTGGGGGGCCGATGGCTACACCTTC	CSASWGADGYTF
-	-	14	TRBV6-1	TRBJ1-1	TGTGCCAGCATCCCCGGCAGCGTTAACACTGAAGCTTTCTTT	CASIPGSVNTEAFF